This T cell receptor beta chain emerged from a study of CD8 T cells in ankylosing spondylitis. Of note for this clonotype: The antigen is undetermined.

This CDR3 spans 16 amino acids. V lost 1 base to trimming and J lost 3 bases; unmatched junction nucleotides: 4. Germline values: CDR1 KGHSH, CDR2 LQKENI. Each CDR3 protein gets one entry after TCRdb re-called the 5' RACE reads with MiXCR. The table shows under 130,000 distinct CDR3 sequences, with around 24% occurring only once. General study points: The study identified a TCR beta motif of under 10 highly homologous variants that appeared characteristic of ankylosing spondylitis blood. Those disease-linked clones were CD8+; they were also relatively rare in peripheral blood. Matched ankylosing spondylitis synovial fluid reportedly contained a significantly enriched population of disease-linked clones. Both synovial fluid and blood in reactive arthritis had previously been reported to carry some motif variants.

This clonotype originated in a male donor with ankylosing spondylitis. This chain links TRBV18 with TRBJ2-4; TRBD2 matches at 9 bases. The material sequenced was synovial fluid, either unsorted or a sorted T cell fraction (not recorded which). The CDR3 region is CASSPLAGDGKNIQYF. The CDR3 nucleotides are TGTGCCAGCTCACCACTAGCGGGAGATGGCAAAAACATTCAGTACTTC.